This TCR beta chain was captured in a study of blood T cell repertoires in COVID-19. Study background: Specimens from acute and convalescent COVID-19 originated in the United States, Italy and Spain. PBMCs, B-cell-depleted T cells, or T cells provided the cDNA or gDNA that made up the material.

Profiling relied on immunoSEQ multiplex PCR, and the TCRdb table lists in-frame clones only, not all of them. Found here are tens of thousands of clones, 90% to 95% of them singletons; the top ten hold about 1.9%. In germline, CDR1 is LNHDA, CDR2 SQIVND (reference sequence). The CDR3 is made up of 15 amino acids. Trimming stripped 6 bases from V and 4 bases from J, with 18 bases between. The chain joins TRBV19 to TRBJ1-1; tentative D call: TRBD1 (6 bases). The sample taken for sequencing was peripheral blood. This clonotype was obtained from a woman in her forties or fifties in a cohort sampled during active COVID-19. CDR3 nucleotide sequence: TGTGCCAGTAGGCCTCAGGGGCGCGGGAGCACTGAAGCTTTCTTT. This gives the protein CASRPQGRGSTEAFF.